This T cell receptor beta chain stems from a study of T cell clusters in autoimmune cytopenias. In germline, CDR1 is MNHEY, CDR2 SVGEGT. The CDR3 sequence is 14 residues long. Of note for this clonotype: Its antigen is not known.

Each sample's input was 200 to 250 ng genomic DNA, roughly 38,000 genome equivalents. Study-level findings and limits: Comparing secondary cytopenia with chronic lymphocytic leukemia showed no cluster-lack signature, apparently masked by lymphoma repertoire. Physiological T cell clusters of healthy donors were apparently absent in primary autoimmune cytopenia patients.

One tube held mixed TRB-A and TRB-B primer pools for touch-down PCR. TCRdb processed the multiplex PCR reads again and assigns one entry to each CDR3 protein, with no DNA. Its table lists 6,500 to 9,000 distinct CDR3 sequences. These data were also filed under a second study, of T cell repertoires in aging, cancer and after chemotherapy. Per that paper: Over several months to years, re-sampled healthy donor repertoires clearly shared clones. Compared with age-matched healthy donors, untreated hematological or solid cancer patients showed higher blood TCR clonality.

This chain links TRBV6-2 or TRBV6-3 with TRBJ2-2; TCRdb reports TRBD1, a call that lacks DNA to check it against. Material: peripheral blood. The clonotype comes from a human donor in good health. The CDR3 region is CASVRQMNTGELFF.